This passage covers 7 T cell receptor beta chains from one sample sequenced in a study of T cell clones after liver transplantation (dated by TCRdb to the late 2010s). Library prep was done by the immunoSEQ multiplex PCR assay. The immuneACCESS repertoire file appears here via TCRdb, limited to in-frame rearrangements. These files lack a portion of the clones; in checked studies, under half of the deficit traces to unresolved V genes, and the cause of the others is not known. The sample has about 120,000 clones on record, 75% to 95% of them singletons. 0.75% to 0.85% of the sample is in the top ten clones. Sequencing was performed on CD4+ T cells from blood, taken 12 months after liver transplant. All receptors come from a human patient who received a liver transplant. Because of the transplant, the T cells may be the graft donor's rather than the patient's own.

This chain links TRBV18 with TRBJ2-2, with 11 nucleotides matching TRBD1. The CDR3 length is 15 residues. V shed 3 bases and J 4 bases; nucleotides not matched to a gene: 1. Germline CDR1 reads KGHSH; CDR2 reads LQKENI. The CDR3: CASSPDRGLTGELFF. As DNA, the CDR3 is TGTGCCAGCTCACCGGACAGGGGGCTCACCGGGGAGCTGTTTTTT.

This rearrangement joins TRBV5-1 to TRBJ2-7; 9 bases match TRBD2. The CDR3 spans 15 residues. V dropped 4 bases and J dropped 1; count of bases not matched to a gene: 6. CDR1 SGHRS and CDR2 YFSETQ come from the germline V gene. In DNA, the CDR3 is TGCGCCAGCAGCCCCTCGACTAGCGGTTCCTACGAGCAGTACTTC. It specifies CASSPSTSGSYEQYF.

This clone is a singleton in its sample. J is TRBJ2-3 and V is TRBV29-1; TRBD1 aligns across 9 bases. Germline V CDR1 and CDR2: SQVTM, ANQGSEA. This CDR3 spans 13 amino acids. Unmatched junction bases numbered 5, after V lost 8 bases and J lost 2 bases. The CDR3 loop reads CSTGQGLTDTQYF. In nucleotides, the CDR3 is TGCAGCACCGGACAGGGGCTCACAGATACGCAGTATTTT.

With respect to this clone: Other nucleotide sequences in the sample specify the same CDR3. The chain uses TRBV6-5 and TRBJ2-3; D is possibly TRBD2 (5 bases). Looked up from germline, CDR1 is MNHEY and CDR2 is SVGAGI. The CDR3 loop spans 11 amino acids. V was shortened by 6 bases and J by 6 bases, with 7 bases between the two germline ends. The CDR3 bases are TGTGCCAGCAGCTTAGCGGATACGCAGTATTTT. Protein sequence: CASSLADTQYF.

This clone was recorded once. The V and J genes are TRBV6-5 and TRBJ2-1; D ambiguous. V lost 6 bases to trimming and J lost 10 bases, with 13 bases between them. The germline V gene encodes CDR1 MNHEY and CDR2 SVGAGI. CDR3 length equals 12 residues. The CDR3 here is CASRRVSGEQFF. CDR3 DNA sequence: TGTGCCAGCAGACGGGTCTCCGGCGAGCAGTTCTTC.

The rearrangement links TRBV5-1 to TRBJ2-1, with D uncertain. Trimming left V 0 bases short and J 0 bases short, with 7 bases between. Germline CDR1 SGHRS, CDR2 YFSETQ. The length of the CDR3 is 15 residues. This CDR3 is CASSLGHSSYNEQFF. In DNA, the CDR3 is TGCGCCAGCAGCTTGGGTCATAGCTCCTACAATGAGCAGTTCTTC.

This clone has a single count. The chain combines TRBV2 with TRBJ2-7; D is ambiguous. Trimming took off 6 bases at V and 2 bases at J, with 8 bases between the two ends. This CDR3 is 12 amino acids long. Looked up from germline, CDR1 is SNHLY and CDR2 is FYNNEI. The CDR3 sequence is CASSPNPYEQYF. The CDR3 nucleotides are TGTGCCAGCAGCCCCAACCCCTACGAGCAGTACTTC.